The source of this T cell receptor beta chain is a study of OX40 agonist ivuxolimab in advanced cancers. Study in general: A diagnosis of hepatocellular carcinoma, melanoma, renal cell or head and neck cancer was present in dose-escalation patients. Enrollees could have had prior anti-PD-1, anti-PD-L1 or anti-CTLA-4 therapy, which roughly 40% had received.

Concerning this clone itself: Its antigen is as yet unknown.

Clones were sequenced by immunoSEQ multiplex PCR, and TCRdb holds only the in-frame ones, with some missing. Of around 150,000 clones in the sample, 94% were seen once. Whole-study findings and limits: Part of the nonresponder group also had normalized T-cell clonal expansion that was low.

The germline CDR1 and CDR2 sequences are MNHEY and SVGAGI. This CDR3 has 15 residues. The V and J ends lost 4 bases and 4 bases respectively, with 16 bases between them. This sample comprised CD4+ or CD8+ T cells sorted from blood, obtained in a trial of the OX40 agonist ivuxolimab. The chain has TRBV6-5 and TRBJ1-2, with D hard to call. The sequence was obtained from an adult with an advanced solid tumor such as melanoma, head and neck, liver or kidney cancer. The CDR3 bases are TGTGCCAGCAGTTCCCCCCTTGAGGAGGGCTATGGCTACACCTTC. Protein product: CASSSPLEEGYGYTF.